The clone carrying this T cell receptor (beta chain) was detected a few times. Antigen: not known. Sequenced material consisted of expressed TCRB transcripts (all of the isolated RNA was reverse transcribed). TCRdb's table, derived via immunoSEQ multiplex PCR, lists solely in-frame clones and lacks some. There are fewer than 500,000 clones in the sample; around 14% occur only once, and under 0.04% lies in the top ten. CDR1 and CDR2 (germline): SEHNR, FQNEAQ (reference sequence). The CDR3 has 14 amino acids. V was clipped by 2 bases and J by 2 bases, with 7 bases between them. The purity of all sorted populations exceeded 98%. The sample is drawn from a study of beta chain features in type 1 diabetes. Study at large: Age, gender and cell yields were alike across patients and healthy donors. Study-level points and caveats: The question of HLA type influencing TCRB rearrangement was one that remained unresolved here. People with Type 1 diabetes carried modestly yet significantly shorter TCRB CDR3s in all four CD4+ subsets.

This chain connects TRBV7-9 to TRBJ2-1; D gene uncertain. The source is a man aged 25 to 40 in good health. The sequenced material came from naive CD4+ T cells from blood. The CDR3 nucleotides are TGTGCCAGCAGCTTAAGCACTACCTACAATGAGCAGTTCTTC. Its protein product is CASSLSTTYNEQFF.